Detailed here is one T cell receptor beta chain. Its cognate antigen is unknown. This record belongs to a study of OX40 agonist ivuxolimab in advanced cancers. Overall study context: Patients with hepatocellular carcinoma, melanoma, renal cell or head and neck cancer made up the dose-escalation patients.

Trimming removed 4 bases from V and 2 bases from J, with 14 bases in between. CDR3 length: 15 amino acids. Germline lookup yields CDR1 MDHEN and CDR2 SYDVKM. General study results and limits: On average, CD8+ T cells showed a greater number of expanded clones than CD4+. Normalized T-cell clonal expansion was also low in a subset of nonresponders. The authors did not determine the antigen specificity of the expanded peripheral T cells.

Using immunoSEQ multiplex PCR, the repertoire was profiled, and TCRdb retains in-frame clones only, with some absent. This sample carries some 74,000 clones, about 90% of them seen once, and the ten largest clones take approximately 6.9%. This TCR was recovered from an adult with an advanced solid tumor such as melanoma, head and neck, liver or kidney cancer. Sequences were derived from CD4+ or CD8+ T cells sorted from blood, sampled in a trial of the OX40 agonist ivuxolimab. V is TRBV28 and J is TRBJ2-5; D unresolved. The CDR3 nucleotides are TGTGCCAGCAGTTCCCCCGGCGCTTTTCAAGAGACCCAGTACTTC. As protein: CASSSPGAFQETQYF.